This T cell receptor (beta chain) is from a study of human CD4 T cells and Enterobacteriaceae (dated by TCRdb to between 2020 and 2021). As for this clone: It has no known antigen specificity. Base qualities are not provided; no much larger clone lies one nucleotide away.

Ex vivo total memory CD4+ samples were sequenced at deep level, with detection sensitivity of one cell in 200,000. The QIAamp DNA Micro Kit was used to extract genomic DNA from cell pellets, and the quantity and purity of the genomic DNA were checked by spectrophotometry. The immunoSEQ multiplex PCR assay was used to amplify the TCR Vbeta CDR3 regions. Sequencing of amplicons was performed on the Illumina HiSeq platform. Each retrieved sequence was 87 nucleotides long and included the CDR3 region. Per the source publication's procedure: A clonotype was defined as a unique productive TCR Vbeta nucleotide sequence, quantified by productive template frequency from ImmunoSEQ Analyzer V3.0. Expanded clonotypes were defined using a threshold set at the top 5th percentile of each repertoire ranked by frequency. The R package fossil was used to compute repertoire overlap as Chao-Jaccard, and the R package MASS was used to visualize the overlap by nonmetric multidimensional scaling. TCRdb retrieved this table from immuneACCESS and kept in-frame rearrangements only. Not all clones are present; in checked studies, unresolved V genes account for under half, and no reason is known for the remainder. Clone size and V and J calls were adopted from that table, with D and trimming inferred from the DNA. Recorded for this sample are about 29,000 clones; more than 80% of them occurred a single time. Of the sample, around 0.91% is held by the ten largest clones.

On a FACSAria III, memory CD4+ T cells were FACS-sorted to over 95% purity, defined as all CD4+ cells except CD45RA+CCR7+CD95- naive cells. Blood from healthy donors was obtained from blood donation centers in Switzerland. Total CD4+ T cells and monocytes were enriched by positive selection with CD4 and CD14 magnetic microbeads. Before sorting, CD8+, CD14+, CD16+, CD56+, CD19+ and CD25-bright cells were excluded. To assess in vivo expansion of bacteria-reactive clonotypes, total memory CD4+ T cells from a couple of blood donors were sequenced directly ex vivo. Peripheral blood mononuclear cells were isolated from donor blood using Ficoll-Paque Plus. The full study reports these points: Reactivity of ex vivo clonotypes was inferred only by matching nucleotide sequences to CFSE-low cultures from the same donors. In ex vivo samples, clonotypes with broad cross-reactivity seemed more expanded than specific clonotypes, as 11 of 19 and most of the roughly 35 fell within the top 5%.

What was sequenced was memory CD4+ T cells from blood. The cell subset or site label, as the study defines it: total memory CD4 T cells sorted directly ex vivo, unstimulated. This clonotype was sampled from a human donor in good health.

The nucleotide sequence is given as TGCGCCAGCAGCTTGGTGTCAGAGACCCAGTACTTC. This yields the protein CASSLVSETQYF. Recombination linked TRBV5-1 to TRBJ2-5; no D gene is confidently identified. Including the terminal cysteine and phenylalanine, the CDR3 comprises 12 residues. Just the 36-base CDR3 DNA is kept, in frame starting at base 1. V is reduced by 0 bases and J by 4 bases, leaving a spacing of 4 bases between them. Reading the germline V gene gives CDR1 SGHRS and CDR2 YFSETQ. Outside the CDR3, residues come from the reference TRBV5-1 and TRBJ2-5 proteins, so the full variable domain is: KAGVTQTPRYLIKTRGQQVTLSCSPISGHRSVSWYQQTPGQGLQFLFEYFSETQRNKGNFPGRFSGRQFSNSRSEMNVSTLELGDSALYLCASSLVSETQYFGPGTRLLVL.